This T cell receptor (beta chain) emerged from a study of a mutant IDH1 vaccine in newly diagnosed glioma. The time point is: week 35, safety follow-up. Doses comprised 300 ug of mutant IDH1 20-mer peptide each, plus topical imiquimod. Germline CDR1 is MNHEY and CDR2 is SMNVEV (reference sequence). CDR3 size: 14 residues. V shed 4 bases and J shed 2 bases, with 11 bases lying between them. The study, taken as a whole, reports: Pseudoprogression seemingly bore no relation to changes in top peripheral T cell clonotypes.

TCRdb keeps only in-frame clones here, not all; method: immunoSEQ multiplex PCR. The repertoire holds approximately 62,000 clones, with roughly 84% as singletons. This clone was counted between two and nine times. Its antigen remains unidentified. The chain couples TRBV27 to TRBJ1-1, with D tentatively TRBD1 (5 bases). The TCR originated in a man in his thirties or forties with glioma. The sample here was PBMCs, taken from a glioma patient whose treatment included an IDH1 peptide vaccine. The CDR3 sequence is CASSSRDRNTEAFF. CDR3 sequence (DNA): TGTGCCAGCAGTTCCCGTGACAGAAACACTGAAGCTTTCTTT.